Shown below are 6 T cell receptor beta chains from a single sample sequenced in a study of blood T cell repertoires in COVID-19. Data came from immunoSEQ multiplex PCR; TCRdb stores just in-frame clones and leaves some out. The sample carries under 150,000 clones, approximately 84% recorded once. Sequencing was carried out using peripheral blood. These TCRs come from a man in his sixties or seventies with active or convalescent COVID-19.

The chain joins TRBV27 to TRBJ2-1; 10 bases fit TRBD2. CDR1 and CDR2 from the germline V gene are MNHEY and SMNVEV (reference sequence). After removal of 6 bases from V and 4 bases from J, the junction contained 15 bases not matched to a gene. CDR3 size: 18 residues. CDR3 region: CASRRTSGPGGGYNEQFF. The CDR3 region has the DNA TGTGCCAGCAGAAGGACTAGCGGTCCCGGGGGGGGTTACAATGAGCAGTTCTTC.

The chain joins TRBV9 to TRBJ2-1; 16 bases are shared with TRBD2. The CDR3 contains 21 residues. The V and J ends lost 0 bases and 9 bases, in that order; junction bases with no gene match: 18. Germline CDR1 is SGDLS and CDR2 is YYNGEE. Here the CDR3 reads CASSVVGLGKGLAGGPAEQFF. CDR3 DNA sequence: TGTGCCAGCAGCGTAGTGGGGTTGGGGAAGGGACTAGCGGGAGGGCCAGCTGAGCAGTTCTTC.

The gene calls are TRBV5-1 and TRBJ2-2; maybe TRBD2 (6 bases). Trimming cost V 5 bases and J 4 bases, with 12 bases left between them. The CDR3 is made up of 14 amino acids. In germline, CDR1 is SGHRS, CDR2 YFSETQ. The CDR3 spells CASSPGVGTGELFF. CDR3 DNA: TGCGCCAGCAGTCCGGGAGTAGGCACCGGGGAGCTGTTTTTT.

The chain joins TRBV6-6 to TRBJ2-1; TRBD1 agrees at 7 bases. Germline CDR1 is MNHNY and CDR2 is SVGAGI (reference sequence). With 5 bases clipped from V and 6 bases from J, the junction kept 7 bases outside the gene matches. This CDR3 region has 14 residues. The CDR3 loop is CASSKTGNGNEQFF. The CDR3 DNA is TGTGCCAGCAGTAAGACAGGGAATGGCAATGAGCAGTTCTTC.

This rearrangement joins TRBV6-2 or TRBV6-3 to TRBJ1-1; 9 bases are a match to TRBD1. The CDR3 spans 15 residues. The trim removed 5 bases at V and 0 bases at J, leaving 4 bases unmatched. Germline-derived CDR1 and CDR2 are MNHEY and SVGEGT. Here the CDR3 DNA reads TGTGCCAGCAGTCCCGGGACAGGGATGAACACTGAAGCTTTCTTT. It translates to CASSPGTGMNTEAFF.

The chain joins TRBV6-7 to TRBJ2-7; D may be TRBD2 (6 bases). TRBV6-7 is given ORF status, its function remaining uncertain. CDR3 length equals 14 residues. V gave up 2 bases and J gave up 2 bases, with 10 bases separating them. The CDR3 region has the DNA TGTGCCAGCAGTTACGATAGCGGACCCTACGAGCAGTACTTC. It codes for CASSYDSGPYEQYF.